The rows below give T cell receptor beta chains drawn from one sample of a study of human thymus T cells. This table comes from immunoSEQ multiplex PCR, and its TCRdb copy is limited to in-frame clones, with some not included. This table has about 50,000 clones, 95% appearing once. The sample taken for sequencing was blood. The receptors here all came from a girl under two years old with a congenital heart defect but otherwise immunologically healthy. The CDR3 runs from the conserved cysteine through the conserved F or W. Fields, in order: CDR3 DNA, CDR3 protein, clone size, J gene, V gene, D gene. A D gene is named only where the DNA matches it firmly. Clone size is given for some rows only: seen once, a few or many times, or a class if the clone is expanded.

TGTGCCAGCAGCCCCTCGAGCTATGAGCAGTTCTTC	CASSPSSYEQFF	NA	TRBJ2-1	TRBV7-2	NA
TGTGCCAGCAGCGAGCGGACTCTAGTAGCAGATACGCAGTATTTT	CASSERTLVADTQYF	NA	TRBJ2-3	TRBV9	NA
TGTGCCAGCTCACCACAGGGTTCTGGAAACACCATATATTTT	CASSPQGSGNTIYF	NA	TRBJ1-3	TRBV18	NA
TGTGCCAGCAGTTTGGCCAAATATCAGCCCCAGCATTTT	CASSLAKYQPQHF	few	TRBJ1-5	TRBV28	NA
TGCAGCGTTCGTTACTCGAACACTGAAGCTTTCTTT	CSVRYSNTEAFF	few	TRBJ1-1	TRBV29-1	NA
TGTGCCAGCAGCTTAGTGAGCCTACTAAGGGATACGCAGTATTTT	CASSLVSLLRDTQYF	once	TRBJ2-3	TRBV7-2	NA
TGTGCCACCAGCAGAGATAGGGTTCCCAATCAGCCCCAGCATTTT	CATSRDRVPNQPQHF	once	TRBJ1-5	TRBV15	NA
TGTGCCAGCAGCGCACCTAGCGGGGGCTCCTACGAGCAGTACTTC	CASSAPSGGSYEQYF	NA	TRBJ2-7	TRBV5-4	TRBD2
TGTGCCAGCAGCCAGATTGGGCAGGTATATGGCTACACCTTC	CASSQIGQVYGYTF	NA	TRBJ1-2	TRBV7-8	NA
TGTGCCAGTAGAACTTGGGGACAGGGGGGCAGTGAGCAGTTCTTC	CASRTWGQGGSEQFF	NA	TRBJ2-1	TRBV19	TRBD1
TGTGCCAGTACCCTAGACCGGGGGTGGAGGACCACTGAAGCTTTCTTT	CASTLDRGWRTTEAFF	NA	TRBJ1-1	TRBV19	NA
TGTGCCAGCTCACTGCAACGGCCCTACGAGCAGTACTTC	CASSLQRPYEQYF	NA	TRBJ2-7	TRBV18	NA
TGTGCCACCGCCAGTCTCCGGGCTAGCGGGGGACAAGAGACCCAGTACTTC	CATASLRASGGQETQYF	NA	TRBJ2-5	TRBV18	TRBD2
TGTGCCAGTAGTGCCCGGCGGGAGAGGGTTGGGGAGACCCAGTACTTC	CASSARRERVGETQYF	NA	TRBJ2-5	TRBV19	TRBD2
TGTGCCAGCAGCGTAGCGGGACTAGCGGGAAATGAGCAGTTCTTC	CASSVAGLAGNEQFF	once	TRBJ2-1	TRBV9	TRBD2
TGTGCCACCAGCAGAGTGGGGGCCCTGGCCGGGGCCAACGTCCTGACTTTC	CATSRVGALAGANVLTF	NA	TRBJ2-6	TRBV15	NA
TGTGCCAGCTCACCAAGGAAGCTGGGGAGCCACGAGCAGTACTTC	CASSPRKLGSHEQYF	NA	TRBJ2-7	TRBV18	NA
TGCGCCAGCAAGGGGACTTCAACAGATACGCAGTATTTT	CASKGTSTDTQYF	once	TRBJ2-3	TRBV5-1	NA
TGTGCCAGCAGCTACTCCGGGACACCTTATCAGCCCCAGCATTTT	CASSYSGTPYQPQHF	few	TRBJ1-5	TRBV7-2	NA
TGCGCCAGCAGCTTGTGGGGGCTCGCAGATACGCAGTATTTT	CASSLWGLADTQYF	NA	TRBJ2-3	TRBV5-1	NA
TGTGCCAGCAGTGAAATGGGGGGAAATCAGCCCCAGCATTTT	CASSEMGGNQPQHF	NA	TRBJ1-5	TRBV2	NA
TGTGCCAGCAGCTTACTAGATCCAATGGATGAGCAGTTCTTC	CASSLLDPMDEQFF	NA	TRBJ2-1	TRBV2	NA
TGTGCCAGCAGTCCGGTCGTAAACACTGAAGCTTTCTTT	CASSPVVNTEAFF	few	TRBJ1-1	TRBV2	NA
TGCGCCAGCAGCCAGGGGCAGGAGACTGAAGCTTTCTTT	CASSQGQETEAFF	NA	TRBJ1-1	TRBV5-1	NA
TGTGCCAGCACTATAGCGGTGGTGGGCAATGAGCAGTTCTTC	CASTIAVVGNEQFF	NA	TRBJ2-1	TRBV2	NA
TGCGCCAGCAGCTTCTCCACTTCCCCGGGACTAGCGGGAGTAGGGGAGCAGTACTTC	CASSFSTSPGLAGVGEQYF	NA	TRBJ2-7	TRBV5-1	TRBD2
TGTGCCTGGAGTGGAAGGACGGTTATGAACACTGAAGCTTTCTTT	CAWSGRTVMNTEAFF	NA	TRBJ1-1	TRBV30	NA
TGTGCCAGCAGCCAAGAGGGTAGCGCCTACAATGAGCAGTTCTTC	CASSQEGSAYNEQFF	NA	TRBJ2-1	TRBV4-2	NA
TGTGCCACCAGTTTGGGGCTAGCGTCTAACACCGGGGAGCTGTTTTTT	CATSLGLASNTGELFF	NA	TRBJ2-2	TRBV15	NA
TGTGCCAGCAACCAGGGGGGGCGGGCCAAGGTCTACGAGCAGTACTTC	CASNQGGRAKVYEQYF	NA	TRBJ2-7	TRBV5-4	NA
TGCGCCAGCAGCTTGCCCGTTGACAGGGTGCCCCAAGAGACCCAGTACTTC	CASSLPVDRVPQETQYF	NA	TRBJ2-5	TRBV5-1	TRBD1
TGCGCCAGCAGCCAAGGGCAGGTACTAAACACTGAAGCTTTCTTT	CASSQGQVLNTEAFF	NA	TRBJ1-1	TRBV4-3	NA
TGTGCCAGCAGCTTGGAGGCAGCCCACAATGAGCAGTTCTTC	CASSLEAAHNEQFF	NA	TRBJ2-1	TRBV11-1	NA
TGTGCCAGCAGCACGAACCTACTAGCGGGAGGCGTGTCCGGGGAGCTGTTTTTT	CASSTNLLAGGVSGELFF	NA	TRBJ2-2	TRBV7-2	TRBD2
TGCGCCAGCAGCCCGAACGACAGGGGGGGTGAGACCCAGTACTTC	CASSPNDRGGETQYF	NA	TRBJ2-5	TRBV5-1	TRBD1
TGTGCCAGCAGCTTAGTGGGACAGAATGAGCAGTTCTTC	CASSLVGQNEQFF	NA	TRBJ2-1	TRBV11-3	TRBD1
TGTGCCAGCAGTACGCGCAGGGTCAATCAGCCCCAGCATTTT	CASSTRRVNQPQHF	NA	TRBJ1-5	TRBV6-5	NA
TGTGCCTGCAGACTAGGCCCTACCGACACAGATACGCAGTATTTT	CACRLGPTDTDTQYF	NA	TRBJ2-3	TRBV30	NA
TGCGCCAGCAGTTTTAGCGGGAGTTGGGAGCAGTTCTTC	CASSFSGSWEQFF	NA	TRBJ2-1	TRBV5-1	TRBD2
TGTGCCAGCAGCAAGGGAGGGGGGAACACTGAAGCTTTCTTT	CASSKGGGNTEAFF	NA	TRBJ1-1	TRBV21-1	NA
TGTGCCAGCAGCTTGCGGGTAAAAGGGGCTGGTGGCTACACCTTC	CASSLRVKGAGGYTF	NA	TRBJ1-2	TRBV5-6	NA
TGTGCCAGCAGTGAAGAAGGTTTTGGTGAGCAGTTCTTC	CASSEEGFGEQFF	NA	TRBJ2-1	TRBV6-1	NA
TGTGCCAGCAGCTTAGCAACAGGGGGGTCGGAGACCCAGTACTTC	CASSLATGGSETQYF	NA	TRBJ2-5	TRBV7-9	TRBD1
TGTGCCAGCAGGAGAGGACGGATACAAGAGACCCAGTACTTC	CASRRGRIQETQYF	NA	TRBJ2-5	TRBV2	NA